This T cell receptor (beta chain) comes out of a study of type 1 regulatory T cells. Across the study: T-allo10 is a Tr1-enriched, alloantigen-specific CD4 T cell product made in vitro.

Graft donor-derived T-allo10 cells were described as host-alloantigen-specific, anergic, and alloantigen-specifically suppressive. A word on this clonotype: What it binds is unknown.

V gave up 7 bases and J gave up 2 bases, with 15 bases separating them. Germline CDR1 and CDR2: LNHDA and SQIVND (reference sequence). There are 16 residues in the CDR3. TCRdb recomputed calls from the reads with MiXCR, one row per CDR3 protein. This table has around 69,000 distinct CDR3 sequences, 55% to 80% appearing once. The source of this sequence is a human donor in good health. Sequenced input: cultured T cells, either the whole culture or a sorted T cell fraction (not recorded which). Regarding subset: Tr1-enriched cell product generated in vitro against host alloantigens. V is TRBV19 and J is TRBJ2-6; D could derive from TRBD1 or TRBD2 (5 bases each). The CDR3 DNA follows: TGTGCCAGTACCTATGTTGGGGGTACTGGGGCCAACGTCCTGACTTTC. Protein product: CASTYVGGTGANVLTF. The variable domain in full, with the rest retrieved from reference TRBV19 and TRBJ2-6, is DGGITQSPKYLFRKEGQNVTLSCEQNLNHDAMYWYRQDPGQGLRLIYYSQIVNDFQKGDIAEGYSVSREKKESFPLTVTSAQKNPTAFYLCASTYVGGTGANVLTFGAGSRLTVL.